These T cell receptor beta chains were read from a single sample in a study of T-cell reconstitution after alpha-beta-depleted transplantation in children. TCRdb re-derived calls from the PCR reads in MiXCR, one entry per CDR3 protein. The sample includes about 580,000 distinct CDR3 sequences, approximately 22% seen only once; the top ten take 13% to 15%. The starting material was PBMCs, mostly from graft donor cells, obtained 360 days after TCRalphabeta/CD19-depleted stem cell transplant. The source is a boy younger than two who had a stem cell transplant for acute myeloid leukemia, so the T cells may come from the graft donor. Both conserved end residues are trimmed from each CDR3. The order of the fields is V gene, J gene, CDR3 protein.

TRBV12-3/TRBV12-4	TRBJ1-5	ASSFDRANQPQH
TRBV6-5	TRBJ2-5	ASSYWGKGETQY
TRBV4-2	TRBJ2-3	ASSPDLLDKDTQY
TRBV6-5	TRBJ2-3	ASGQRTDTQY
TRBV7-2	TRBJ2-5	ASSLYQGRGETQY
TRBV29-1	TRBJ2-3	SVEAAITDTQY
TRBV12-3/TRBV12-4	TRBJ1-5	ASTHGQGARRGQPQH
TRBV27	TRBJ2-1	ASSHDGDNEQF
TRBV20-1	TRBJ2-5	SAQGVQETQY
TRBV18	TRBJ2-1	ASSPRQANNEQF
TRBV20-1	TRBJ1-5	SARDGGSGDQPQH
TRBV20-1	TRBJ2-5	SARDPTVGLETQY
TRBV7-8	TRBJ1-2	ASTLGQPHGYT
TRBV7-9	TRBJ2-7	ASASGGSYEQY
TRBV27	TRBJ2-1	ASGQGGNEQF
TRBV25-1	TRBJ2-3	ASSESFKNTQY
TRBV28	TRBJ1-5	ASSPGGTGGIWSNQPQH
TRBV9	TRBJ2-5	ASSEGTSGEETQY
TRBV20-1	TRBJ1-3	SARLRENGNTIY
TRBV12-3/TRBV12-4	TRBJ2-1	ASGQIYNEQF
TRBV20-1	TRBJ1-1	SASGQGGRAF
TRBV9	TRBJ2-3	ASSDPITDTQY
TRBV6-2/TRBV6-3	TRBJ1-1	ASWLGTEAF
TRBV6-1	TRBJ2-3	ASIGRWASTDTQY
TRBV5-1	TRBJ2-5	ASSLGWTIQETQY
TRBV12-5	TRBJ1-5	ASGFGGTQPQH
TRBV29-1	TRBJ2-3	SVGKQGPDTQY
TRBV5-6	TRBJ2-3	ASSSTSPTDTQY